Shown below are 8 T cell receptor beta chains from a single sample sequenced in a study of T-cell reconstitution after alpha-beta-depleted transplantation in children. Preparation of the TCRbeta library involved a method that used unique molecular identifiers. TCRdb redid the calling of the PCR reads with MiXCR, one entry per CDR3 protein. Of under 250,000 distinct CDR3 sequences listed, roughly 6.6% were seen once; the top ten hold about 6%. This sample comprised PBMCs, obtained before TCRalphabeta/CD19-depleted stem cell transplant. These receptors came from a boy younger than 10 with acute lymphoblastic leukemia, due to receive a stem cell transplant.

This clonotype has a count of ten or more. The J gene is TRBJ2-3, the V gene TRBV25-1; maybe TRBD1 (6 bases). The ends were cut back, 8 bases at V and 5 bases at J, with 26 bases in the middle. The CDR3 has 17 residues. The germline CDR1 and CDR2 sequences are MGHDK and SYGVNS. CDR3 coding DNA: TGTGCCAGCTCAGACTTTACAGGGTATAATCGTGGAGATACGCAGTATTTT. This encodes CASSDFTGYNRGDTQYF.

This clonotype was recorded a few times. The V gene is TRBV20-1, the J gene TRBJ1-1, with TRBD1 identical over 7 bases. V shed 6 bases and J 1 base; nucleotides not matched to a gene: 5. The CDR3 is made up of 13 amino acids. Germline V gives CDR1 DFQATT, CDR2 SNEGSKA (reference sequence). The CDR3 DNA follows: TGCAGTGCCAGGGACAGCCCGAACACTGAAGCTTTCTTT. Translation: CSARDSPNTEAFF.

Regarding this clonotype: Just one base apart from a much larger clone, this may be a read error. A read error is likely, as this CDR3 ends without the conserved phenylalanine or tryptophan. This chain's CDR3 is CAAGGGENEKLFY. The CDR3 DNA is TGTGCCGCGGGCGGGGGCGAAAATGAAAAACTGTTTTAT. The chain joins TRBV28 to TRBJ1-4, with D possibly TRBD1 on 6 matching bases. Trimming shortened V by 11 bases and J by 5 bases, and 15 bases separated the two germline ends. The CDR3 sequence is 13 residues long. CDR1 and CDR2 from the germline V gene are MDHEN and SYDVKM.

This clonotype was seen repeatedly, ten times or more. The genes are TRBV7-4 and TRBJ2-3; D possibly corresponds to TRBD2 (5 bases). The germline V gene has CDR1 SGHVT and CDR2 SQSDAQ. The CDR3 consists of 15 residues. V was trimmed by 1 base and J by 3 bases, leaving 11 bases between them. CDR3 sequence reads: CASSLDARRTDTQYF. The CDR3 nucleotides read TGTGCCAGCAGCTTAGATGCCCGGAGGACAGATACGCAGTATTTT.

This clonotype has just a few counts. The CDR3 bases are TGTGCCAGCAGCTGGACTAGCGGGAGCTCAGATACGCAGTATTTT. It encodes CASSWTSGSSDTQYF. The J gene is TRBJ2-3, the V gene TRBV7-6; 13 bases agree with TRBD2. Per germline, CDR1 SGHVS and CDR2 FNYEAQ. V lost 4 bases, J lost 4 bases, and 2 bases stayed unmatched. CDR3 length: 15 residues.

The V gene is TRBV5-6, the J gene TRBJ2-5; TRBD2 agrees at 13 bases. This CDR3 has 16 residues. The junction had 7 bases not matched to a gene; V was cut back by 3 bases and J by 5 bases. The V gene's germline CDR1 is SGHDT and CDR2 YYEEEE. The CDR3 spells CASSWGLAGKGETQYF. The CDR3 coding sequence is TGTGCCAGCAGCTGGGGACTAGCGGGGAAGGGGGAGACCCAGTACTTC.

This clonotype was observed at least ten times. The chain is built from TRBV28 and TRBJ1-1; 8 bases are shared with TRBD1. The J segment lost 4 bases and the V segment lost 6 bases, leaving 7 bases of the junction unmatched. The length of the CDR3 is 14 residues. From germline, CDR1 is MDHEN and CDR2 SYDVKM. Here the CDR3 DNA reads TGTGCCAGCAGGGAGACAGGGGCGCGCACTGAAGCTTTCTTT. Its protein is CASRETGARTEAFF.

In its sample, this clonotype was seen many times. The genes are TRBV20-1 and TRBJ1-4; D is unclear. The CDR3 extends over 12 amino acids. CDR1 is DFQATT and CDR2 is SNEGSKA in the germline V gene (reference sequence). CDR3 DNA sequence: TGCAGCGCGGGGTCCCCGAATGAAAAACTGTTTTTT. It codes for CSAGSPNEKLFF.